The 28 T cell receptor beta chains presented below share a single source sample, sequenced in a study of cytomegalovirus exposure and HLA in healthy donors. The repertoire was sequenced with immunoSEQ multiplex PCR; TCRdb's copy has only in-frame clones and lacks some. Among approximately 73,000 clones listed, roughly 95% were seen once. What was sequenced was PBMCs. The receptors shown here come from a man aged 18 to 35 in good health and CMV-seronegative.

Worth noting for this clone: Germline and junction disagree at one end, which may indicate a read error. The CDR3 DNA follows: TGCAGTGCTAGTGGACCCTGGGGCGTCTTC. Residues: CSASGPWGVF. This chain uses TRBV20-1 with TRBJ2-1; tentative D call: TRBD1 (5 bases). The CDR3 contains 10 residues. CDR1 and CDR2 from the germline V gene are DFQATT and SNEGSKA (reference sequence).

The gene calls are TRBV11-2 and TRBJ2-1; tentative D call: TRBD1 (6 bases). The V end lost 4 bases, the J end lost 1 base, and 8 bases lay between the germline ends. Per the germline V gene, CDR1 is SGHAT and CDR2 is FQNNGV. The CDR3 sequence is 14 residues long. The CDR3: CASSSGQSYNEQFF. The CDR3 DNA follows: TGTGCCAGCAGCTCCGGACAGTCCTACAATGAGCAGTTCTTC.

A word on this clone: Mismatch with germline at one junction end may stem from a read error. J is TRBJ1-2 and V is TRBV19, with a possible D match to TRBD1 (5 bases). Germline values: CDR1 LNHDA, CDR2 SQIVND (reference sequence). CDR3 size: 14 residues. CDR3 protein: CASSISPGNYGYTF. Here the CDR3 DNA reads TGTGCCAGTAGTATCTCACCAGGGAACTACGGCTACACCTTC.

The V and J genes are TRBV5-1 and TRBJ1-1; a possible D gene is TRBD1 (5 bases). Trimming took off 0 bases at V and 6 bases at J, with 12 bases between the two ends. The CDR3 has 14 residues. Germline V CDR1 and CDR2: SGHRS, YFSETQ. CDR3 nucleotides: TGCGCCAGCAGCTTGGGACAGCTCCTTTCTGAAGCTTTCTTT. Translated, it gives CASSLGQLLSEAFF.

The chain couples TRBV2 to TRBJ2-3, with 11 bases fitting TRBD2. CDR1 and CDR2 from the germline V gene are SNHLY and FYNNEI. The length of the CDR3 is 17 residues. V shed 8 bases, J shed 1 base, and the junction held 11 bases outside the gene matches. CDR3 loop: CASETVAGGRGTDTQYF. CDR3 nucleotide sequence: TGTGCCAGCGAGACGGTAGCGGGGGGGCGGGGCACAGATACGCAGTATTTT.

The chain is built from TRBV5-1 and TRBJ1-4; TRBD1 is a possible D gene (5 bases). The CDR3 is made up of 17 amino acids. Looked up from germline, CDR1 is SGHRS and CDR2 is YFSETQ. V was trimmed by 5 bases and J by 7 bases, leaving 24 bases between them. The CDR3 is CASRYGTLGQSSEKLFF. DNA for the CDR3: TGCGCCAGCAGATATGGAACGTTGGGGCAGTCTAGTGAAAAACTGTTTTTT.

The rearrangement links TRBV14 to TRBJ1-5; D gene uncertain. Looked up from germline, CDR1 is SGHDN and CDR2 is FVKESK. The CDR3 has 13 residues. Trimming removed 0 bases at V and 7 bases at J, with 7 bases between. CDR3 region: CASSQDLGQPQHF. DNA of the CDR3: TGTGCCAGCAGCCAAGATCTAGGCCAGCCCCAGCATTTT.

The chain links TRBV7-2 to TRBJ2-1; maybe TRBD2 (5 bases). The CDR3 consists of 16 residues. V gave up 8 bases and J gave up 0 bases, with 17 bases separating them. Germline CDR1 SGHTA, CDR2 FQGNSA. The CDR3 sequence: CASHPAATSSYNEQFF. DNA for the CDR3: TGTGCCAGCCACCCCGCGGCCACTAGCTCCTACAATGAGCAGTTCTTC.

The rearrangement joins TRBV28 to TRBJ1-2; the D gene is possibly TRBD1 (6 bases). Germline V gene lookup returns CDR1 MDHEN and CDR2 SYDVKM. CDR3 length equals 15 residues. V lost 6 bases, J lost 4 bases, and 18 bases lay in between. Written as DNA, the CDR3 is TGTGCCAGCAGGCCGGGGGGGGGCGGTGGCTATGGCTACACCTTC. Its translation: CASRPGGGGGYGYTF.

This clone was seen only once. This chain links TRBV7-2 with TRBJ2-7; D remains unclear. CDR3 length: 13 amino acids. Between the trimmed V and J ends, which lost 4 bases and 4 bases, there was a span of 11 bases. CDR1 and CDR2 (germline): SGHTA, FQGNSA. CDR3 protein: CASSSHHTYEQYF. The CDR3 DNA follows: TGTGCCAGCAGCTCCCACCACACGTACGAGCAGTACTTC.

The chain recombines TRBV27 with TRBJ1-2; 10 nucleotides match TRBD1. CDR1 and CDR2 from the germline V gene are MNHEY and SMNVEV (reference sequence). CDR3 size: 12 residues. V gave up 8 bases and J gave up 8 bases; unmatched junction bases: 5. The DNA for the CDR3 is TGTGCCAGCCGACAGGGGGCGAGGGGCTACACCTTC. Its translation: CASRQGARGYTF.

The gene calls are TRBV6-5 and TRBJ1-1; 7 bases agree with TRBD1. Germline loops: CDR1 MNHEY, CDR2 SVGAGI. V shed 5 bases, J shed 4 bases, and the junction held 10 bases outside the gene matches. This CDR3 has 15 residues. Here the CDR3 DNA reads TGTGCCAGCAGTACGGGGACAGCCTTGAGCACTGAAGCTTTCTTT. Its protein is CASSTGTALSTEAFF.

The gene calls are TRBV9 and TRBJ1-2, with TRBD1 matching over 7 bases. Germline V gene lookup returns CDR1 SGDLS and CDR2 YYNGEE. With 5 bases clipped from V and 8 bases from J, the junction kept 6 bases outside the gene matches. The CDR3 contains 12 residues. The CDR3 coding sequence is TGTGCCAGCAGGGTCCCACAGGGGGGCTACACCTTC. Its translation is CASRVPQGGYTF.

This chain joins TRBV30 and TRBJ1-1; TRBD1 matches at 10 bases. Germline V gene data show CDR1 as GTSNPN and CDR2 as SVGIG (reference sequence). There are 16 residues in the CDR3. V gave up 4 bases and J gave up 1 base; unmatched junction bases: 9. The CDR3 reads CAWMDPGQGRNTEAFF. In DNA form, the CDR3 reads TGTGCCTGGATGGACCCGGGACAGGGGCGGAACACTGAAGCTTTCTTT.

The chain has TRBV5-8 and TRBJ1-1; D gene uncertain. V was clipped by 0 bases and J by 2 bases, with 11 bases between them. Germline assignment: CDR1 SGHTS and CDR2 YDEGEE. The length of the CDR3 is 15 residues. CDR3 in amino acids: CASSLEMGANTEAFF. CDR3 coding DNA: TGTGCCAGCAGCTTGGAGATGGGAGCCAACACTGAAGCTTTCTTT.

V gene TRBV5-1 combines with J gene TRBJ2-3, with D unclear. The CDR3 sequence is 13 residues long. From germline, CDR1 is SGHRS and CDR2 YFSETQ. Trimming cost V 5 bases and J 0 bases, with 7 bases left between them. CDR3 sequence (DNA): TGCGCCAGCAGTCGCACTAGCACAGATACGCAGTATTTT. This encodes CASSRTSTDTQYF.

The chain combines TRBV5-1 with TRBJ2-3, with 9 bases identical to TRBD2. The V and J ends lost 5 bases and 1 base, in that order; junction bases with no gene match: 14. Germline values: CDR1 SGHRS, CDR2 YFSETQ. The CDR3 runs to 18 residues. The CDR3 sequence: CASSRVSGGWRGTDTQYF. The CDR3 nucleotides are TGCGCCAGCAGTCGCGTAAGCGGGGGGTGGAGGGGCACAGATACGCAGTATTTT.

This chain links TRBV27 with TRBJ1-2; TRBD1 matches 7 bases. V shed 6 bases, J shed 7 bases, and the junction held 5 bases outside the gene matches. The CDR3 totals 12 residues. Germline loops: CDR1 MNHEY, CDR2 SMNVEV (reference sequence). CDR3 protein: CASSPTGVGYTF. CDR3 DNA: TGTGCCAGCAGCCCCACAGGGGTTGGCTACACCTTC.

The genes are TRBV7-2 and TRBJ2-1; 9 bases fit TRBD2. The germline V gene has CDR1 SGHTA and CDR2 FQGNSA. Unmatched junction bases numbered 6, after V lost 2 bases and J lost 4 bases. The CDR3 covers 16 residues. CDR3 protein: CASSLRLAGTYNEQFF. For the CDR3, the DNA is TGTGCCAGCAGCTTACGGCTAGCGGGGACTTACAATGAGCAGTTCTTC. Variable domain in full (rest from reference TRBV7-2 and TRBJ2-1): GAGVSQSPSNKVTEKGKDVELRCDPISGHTALYWYRQSLGQGLEFLIYFQGNSAPDKSGLPSDRFSAERTGGSVSTLTIQRTQQEDSAVYLCASSLRLAGTYNEQFFGPGTRLTVL.

The chain uses TRBV6-6 and TRBJ1-5, with 9 positions matching TRBD1. CDR3 size: 16 residues. With V trimmed by 5 bases and J by 2 bases, 7 bases remained unmatched. Germline assignment: CDR1 MNHNY and CDR2 SVGAGI (reference sequence). CDR3 bases: TGTGCCAGCAGTAAGCCGACAGGGGGACGCAATCAGCCCCAGCATTTT. It encodes CASSKPTGGRNQPQHF.

The rearrangement uses TRBV2 and TRBJ1-3; 7 bases map to TRBD1. CDR1 is SNHLY, CDR2 FYNNEI, per germline. The V and J ends lost 8 bases and 4 bases, in that order; junction bases with no gene match: 5. The CDR3 contains 13 residues. CDR3 DNA sequence: TGTGCCAGCCTGACAGGGACAGGAAACACCATATATTTT. This encodes CASLTGTGNTIYF.

The gene calls are TRBV18 and TRBJ2-7; 9 bases match TRBD2. Germline values: CDR1 KGHSH, CDR2 LQKENI. There are 16 residues in the CDR3. V lost 5 bases to trimming and J lost 7 bases; unmatched junction nucleotides: 15. This chain's CDR3 is CASSSVKAAGGSEQYF. For the CDR3, the DNA is TGTGCCAGCTCATCGGTGAAGGCAGCGGGGGGCTCTGAGCAGTACTTC.

This chain connects TRBV28 to TRBJ2-5, with 14 positions matching TRBD2. Germline V gives CDR1 MDHEN, CDR2 SYDVKM. Unmatched junction bases numbered 4, after V lost 6 bases and J lost 1 base. This CDR3 spans 16 amino acids. As DNA, the CDR3 is TGTGCCAGCAGGGGGACTAGCGGGGGCCTCCAAGAGACCCAGTACTTC. Its protein is CASRGTSGGLQETQYF. The entire variable domain, with the rest obtained from reference TRBV28 and TRBJ2-5, is as follows: DVKVTQSSRYLVKRTGEKVFLECVQDMDHENMFWYRQDPGLGLRLIYFSYDVKMKEKGDIPEGYSVSREKKERFSLILESASTNQTSMYLCASRGTSGGLQETQYFGPGTRLLVL.

The chain couples TRBV6-5 to TRBJ1-2, with D perhaps matching TRBD1 (6 bases). V lost 0 bases and J 5 bases, leaving 16 bases between the germline ends. The germline V gene encodes CDR1 MNHEY and CDR2 SVGAGI. The length of the CDR3 is 16 residues. The CDR3 region is CASSYSTGPGSYGYTF. CDR3 coding DNA: TGTGCCAGCAGTTACTCGACAGGACCGGGCTCTTATGGCTACACCTTC.

The chain combines TRBV6-1 with TRBJ1-5; 7 nucleotides line up with TRBD1. Trimming took 6 bases from V and 5 from J; bases not matched to a gene: 7. The CDR3 is made up of 14 amino acids. Germline loops: CDR1 MNHNS, CDR2 SASEGT. The CDR3 nucleotides are TGTGCCAGCAGGGAACAGGGGCCGTATCAGCCCCAGCATTTT. This gives the protein CASREQGPYQPQHF.

The chain uses TRBV5-1 and TRBJ2-5; TRBD2 matches at 7 bases. This CDR3 spans 17 amino acids. CDR1 is SGHRS, CDR2 YFSETQ, per germline. The junction had 10 bases not matched to a gene; V was cut back by 0 bases and J by 2 bases. The CDR3 protein is CASSLAGASGTQETQYF. The CDR3 region has the DNA TGCGCCAGCAGCTTGGCCGGAGCTAGCGGAACTCAAGAGACCCAGTACTTC.

This chain joins TRBV2 and TRBJ2-1; tentatively, D is TRBD2 (6 bases). CDR1 SNHLY and CDR2 FYNNEI come from the germline V gene. This CDR3 is built from 14 residues. V was clipped by 5 bases and J by 5 bases, with 13 bases between them. CDR3 protein: CASSPGTQNNEQFF. For the CDR3, the DNA is TGTGCCAGCAGTCCCGGGACTCAGAACAATGAGCAGTTCTTC.

V gene TRBV5-4 combines with J gene TRBJ1-2, with a possible D match to TRBD1 (6 bases). The CDR3 has 13 amino acids. Per germline, CDR1 SGHNT and CDR2 YYREEE (reference sequence). Trimming pared 6 bases from V and 5 bases from J, leaving 14 bases between. The CDR3 DNA reads as TGTGCCAGCAACCAACAGGGCGGATATGGCTACACCTTC. Translating gives CASNQQGGYGYTF.